This T cell receptor (beta chain) was found in a study of blood T cell repertoires in COVID-19. Study details: COVID-19 samples from acute and convalescent phases originated in the United States, Italy and Spain. The cDNA or gDNA used as material had been derived from T cells, B-cell-depleted T cells, or PBMCs.

Per the study methods: The assay estimated nucleated cells by amplifying reference gene primers. Here immunoSEQ multiplex PCR was the method, and the copy in TCRdb shows in-frame clones only, minus some. D and trimming were read from the DNA, whereas the V and J calls and clone size are those reported in that table. The repertoire holds about 280,000 clones, 65% to 90% seen once, with approximately 5% in the top ten. The CDR3 is made up of 13 amino acids. The germline V gene has CDR1 MDHEN and CDR2 SYDVKM. Trimming at V came to 5 bases and at J to 2 bases, leaving 2 bases not matched to a gene. This sequence joins TRBV28 and TRBJ1-2; 7 bases align to TRBD1. Sequencing was done on a sample of peripheral blood. The clonotype originates from a man between 45 and 60 years old with active or convalescent COVID-19. The CDR3 spells CASSLTGNYGYTF. CDR3 DNA: TGTGCCAGCAGTCTGACAGGGAACTATGGCTACACCTTC.